The rows below give T cell receptor beta chains drawn from one sample of a study of shared clonotypes between healthy human individuals. Some clones are missing from TCRdb's copy, which holds only in-frame ones; the method was immunoSEQ multiplex PCR. This sample yields around 2,100,000 clones, of which just under 95% are seen a single time; 1.2% belongs to the top ten. Material: naive CD8+ T cells sorted from blood. The receptors derive from a man aged 18 to 35 in good health. Each CDR3 is given with its conserved first and last residue. The D gene is left open where the match is weak. Clone size is given for some rows only: seen once, a few or many times, or a class if the clone is expanded.

V gene	J gene	D gene	clone size	CDR3 protein	CDR3 DNA
TRBV27	TRBJ2-7	.	.	CASSVYEGGYEQYF	TGTGCCAGCAGTGTTTACGAGGGGGGATACGAGCAGTACTTC
TRBV11-2	TRBJ2-7	.	.	CASSDINYEQYF	TGTGCCAGCAGCGACATTAACTACGAGCAGTACTTC
TRBV9	TRBJ1-3	TRBD1	.	CASSVGQGSGNTIYF	TGTGCCAGCAGCGTAGGACAGGGCTCTGGAAACACCATATATTTT
TRBV6-6	TRBJ2-2	TRBD1	few	CASSYWGQGNTGELFF	TGTGCCAGCAGTTATTGGGGACAGGGGAACACCGGGGAGCTGTTTTTT
TRBV5-5	TRBJ2-7	TRBD2	.	CASSHTSGSPYEQYF	TGTGCCAGCAGCCATACTAGCGGGAGCCCCTACGAGCAGTACTTC
TRBV27	TRBJ2-1	.	.	CASSLEVYNEQFF	TGTGCCAGCAGTTTAGAGGTCTACAATGAGCAGTTCTTC
TRBV7-9	TRBJ2-2	.	.	CASSFRGITNTGELFF	TGTGCCAGCAGCTTTAGAGGCATAACGAACACCGGGGAGCTGTTTTTT
TRBV7-9	TRBJ2-1	TRBD2	.	CASSLALAGPNTGEQFF	TGTGCCAGCAGCTTAGCGCTAGCGGGACCTAATACGGGTGAGCAGTTCTTC
TRBV7-6	TRBJ2-3	TRBD2	.	CASSLIAGGKDTQYF	TGTGCCAGCAGCTTAATCGCGGGAGGGAAAGATACGCAGTATTTT
TRBV7-8	TRBJ2-3	TRBD1	.	CASSVEDRDIPDTQYF	TGTGCCAGCAGCGTGGAGGACAGGGATATTCCAGATACGCAGTATTTT
TRBV7-8	TRBJ1-1	.	.	CASSSRAENEAFF	TGTGCCAGCAGCTCCCGTGCTGAGAATGAAGCTTTCTTT
TRBV13	TRBJ1-6	.	.	CASSLLSSYNSPLHF	TGTGCCAGCAGCTTACTTAGCTCCTATAATTCACCCCTCCACTTT
TRBV29-1	TRBJ2-1	.	.	CSVSGNSGPYNEQFF	TGCAGCGTCTCTGGGAATAGCGGTCCTTACAATGAGCAGTTCTTC
TRBV7-9	TRBJ2-3	.	.	CASRKLSDTQYF	TGTGCCAGCAGAAAGCTATCTGATACGCAGTATTTT
TRBV4-3	TRBJ2-7	TRBD1	.	CASSLVHPRTGYEQYF	TGCGCCAGCAGCCTCGTACACCCTCGGACAGGCTACGAGCAGTACTTC
TRBV27	TRBJ1-1	.	.	CASSFSGASTEAFF	TGTGCCAGCAGTTTCTCCGGGGCAAGTACTGAAGCTTTCTTT
TRBV21-1	TRBJ1-1	.	.	CASSKTGGNTEAFF	TGTGCCAGCAGCAAGACAGGGGGGAACACTGAAGCTTTCTTT
TRBV15	TRBJ2-5	.	.	CATAYVEAETQYF	TGTGCCACCGCGTACGTGGAGGCGGAGACCCAGTACTTC
TRBV5-1	TRBJ2-7	TRBD1	once	CASSTGTESYEQYF	TGCGCCAGCAGCACCGGGACAGAATCCTACGAGCAGTACTTC
TRBV6-1	TRBJ1-1	.	.	CASSEVGGLNTEAFF	TGTGCCAGCAGTGAAGTGGGGGGGCTGAACACTGAAGCTTTCTTT
TRBV6-5	TRBJ2-7	.	.	CASSYLGKSFEQYF	TGTGCCAGCAGTTACTTGGGAAAATCGTTTGAGCAGTACTTC
TRBV27	TRBJ1-1	.	.	CASSTNRYGNTEAFF	TGTGCCAGCAGTACCAACAGGTATGGGAACACTGAAGCTTTCTTT
TRBV10-3	TRBJ2-7	TRBD2	.	CATLAGGPYEQYF	TGTGCCACACTAGCGGGAGGCCCCTACGAGCAGTACTTC
TRBV19	TRBJ2-4	.	.	CASSPGNIQYF	TGTGCCAGTAGCCCGGGCAACATTCAGTACTTC
TRBV27	TRBJ2-1	TRBD1	.	CASSLHGTGNNEQFF	TGTGCCAGCAGTTTACATGGGACAGGGAACAATGAGCAGTTCTTC
TRBV29-1	TRBJ2-3	.	.	CSVSGLPEITTDTQYF	TGCAGCGTTTCCGGACTCCCTGAGATCACCACAGATACGCAGTATTTT
TRBV5-4	TRBJ2-7	.	once	CATLTGPLSYEQYF	TGTGCCACTCTTACGGGGCCGCTAAGCTACGAGCAGTACTTC
TRBV9	TRBJ2-7	.	.	CASSVAGVPYEQYF	TGTGCCAGCAGCGTAGCAGGGGTCCCCTACGAGCAGTACTTC
TRBV29-1	TRBJ2-1	TRBD2	.	CSVETGLAVYNEQFF	TGCAGCGTTGAAACCGGACTAGCAGTTTACAATGAGCAGTTCTTC
TRBV6-5	TRBJ1-1	.	.	CASSYLAGRTLFEAFF	TGTGCCAGCAGTTACCTGGCAGGGAGAACATTGTTTGAAGCTTTCTTT
TRBV6-5	TRBJ2-5	TRBD2	.	CASSGGTSIFETQYF	TGTGCCAGCAGTGGGGGGACTAGCATTTTCGAGACCCAGTACTTC
TRBV4-3	TRBJ2-7	.	.	CASSQEVGFYEQYF	TGCGCCAGCAGCCAAGAAGTGGGGTTCTACGAGCAGTACTTC
TRBV9	TRBJ1-6	.	.	CASSGIETFDSPLHF	TGTGCCAGCAGCGGAATCGAGACCTTCGATTCACCCCTCCACTTT
TRBV5-1	TRBJ2-3	.	.	CARAQGKRTDTQYF	TGCGCCAGAGCCCAGGGAAAACGTACAGATACGCAGTATTTT
TRBV2	TRBJ2-1	TRBD2	.	CASSDPTSGGYNEQFF	TGTGCCAGCAGTGACCCCACTAGCGGGGGATACAATGAGCAGTTCTTC
TRBV11-2	TRBJ2-7	.	.	CASSFADSYEQYF	TGTGCCAGCAGCTTCGCGGATTCCTACGAGCAGTACTTC
TRBV28	TRBJ2-7	.	.	CASRGVTESSYEQYF	TGTGCCAGCAGAGGGGTGACGGAGAGCTCCTACGAGCAGTACTTC
TRBV7-8	TRBJ2-7	.	.	CASSLGPTSHEQYF	TGTGCCAGCAGCTTAGGTCCAACTTCCCACGAGCAGTACTTC
TRBV6-1	TRBJ2-7	.	.	CASSEYGSSYEQYF	TGTGCCAGCAGTGAATATGGCAGTTCCTACGAGCAGTACTTC
TRBV4-1	TRBJ1-6	.	.	CASSQAGTANSPLHF	TGCGCCAGCAGCCAGGCCGGGACGGCTAATTCACCCCTCCACTTT
TRBV4-2	TRBJ1-5	.	.	CASSQALYSNQPQHF	TGTGCCAGCAGCCAAGCACTCTATAGCAATCAGCCCCAGCATTTT
TRBV27	TRBJ1-1	.	.	CASSQGSTEAFF	TGTGCCAGCAGCCAAGGGAGCACTGAAGCTTTCTTT
TRBV7-2	TRBJ1-6	TRBD1	.	CASSSVPGQEGGSPLHF	TGTGCCAGCAGCTCCGTCCCGGGACAGGAAGGAGGTTCACCCCTCCACTTT
TRBV27	TRBJ2-5	.	once	CASSGATAPETQYF	TGTGCCAGCAGCGGGGCAACAGCGCCAGAGACCCAGTACTTC
TRBV27	TRBJ1-2	.	.	CASTTWNRGQGGYTF	TGTGCCAGCACTACATGGAACCGGGGCCAAGGTGGCTACACCTTC
TRBV12-2	TRBJ2-6	.	.	CASRVASTQSRANVLTF	TGTGCAAGTCGCGTGGCTTCCACACAAAGTCGGGCCAACGTCCTGACTTTC
TRBV6-1	TRBJ1-6	.	.	CASSGEGAVDSPLHF	TGTGCCAGCAGCGGGGAAGGGGCAGTTGATTCACCCCTCCACTTT
TRBV5-1	TRBJ1-1	.	.	CASSPRGTEAFF	TGCGCCAGCAGCCCCAGGGGAACTGAAGCTTTCTTT
TRBV12-5	TRBJ2-5	.	.	CASGLQAGAHQETQYF	TGTGCTAGTGGTTTGCAAGCGGGTGCCCACCAAGAGACCCAGTACTTC
TRBV28	TRBJ1-2	TRBD1	.	CASRPDRARYGYTF	TGTGCCAGCAGACCGGACAGGGCGAGGTATGGCTACACCTTC
TRBV9	TRBJ2-1	TRBD2	.	CASSASGGAGEQFF	TGTGCCAGCAGCGCTAGCGGGGGGGCCGGTGAGCAGTTCTTC
TRBV7-9	TRBJ2-6	TRBD2	.	CASSASSGRRGANVLTF	TGTGCCAGCAGCGCTTCTAGCGGCCGGAGAGGGGCCAACGTCCTGACTTTC
TRBV27	TRBJ2-2	TRBD1	.	CASSLRYRGRFEDTGELFF	TGTGCCAGCAGCCTTAGGTACAGGGGGCGATTTGAGGACACCGGGGAGCTGTTTTTT
TRBV5-1	TRBJ2-1	.	.	CASSLGSTSYNEQFF	TGCGCCAGCAGCTTGGGCTCTACCTCCTACAATGAGCAGTTCTTC
TRBV6-6	TRBJ2-1	TRBD2	.	CASSPGLGVSVEQFF	TGTGCCAGCAGCCCGGGACTAGGGGTCTCAGTTGAGCAGTTCTTC
TRBV4-1	TRBJ1-1	.	.	CASSQDPAGLTGTEAFF	TGCGCCAGCAGCCAAGATCCAGCGGGACTTACAGGCACTGAAGCTTTCTTT
TRBV20-1	TRBJ2-7	.	.	CSAREVSRQYF	TGCAGTGCTAGAGAGGTGTCACGGCAGTACTTC
TRBV10-3	TRBJ2-7	.	.	CAISESAAEQYF	TGTGCCATCAGTGAGAGTGCGGCAGAGCAGTACTTC
TRBV9	TRBJ2-2	.	few	CASSVGTTNTGELFF	TGTGCCAGCAGCGTAGGGACAACGAACACCGGGGAGCTGTTTTTT
TRBV27	TRBJ2-1	.	.	CASSFAPHNEQFF	TGTGCCAGCAGTTTTGCCCCCCACAATGAGCAGTTCTTC